Reported below is one T cell receptor (beta chain). The antigen this receptor binds is unknown. No much larger clone exists at a distance of one base, and base qualities are not known. The CDR3 has 15 amino acids, counting the end cysteine and phenylalanine. CDR3 DNA only is kept here, 45 bases in frame from base 1. Trimmed from V: 4 bases; trimmed from J: 10 bases; junction bases lacking a gene match: 12. CDR1 ENHRY and CDR2 SYGVKD were looked up in the germline V gene. This record belongs to a study of tumor and adjacent non-tumor tissue in lung cancer (dated by TCRdb to the late 2010s). As for the study more broadly: The cohort included roughly 11 adenocarcinoma, 2 squamous cell carcinoma and 1 small cell lung cancer patients. Bulk TCRbeta repertoires were compared between lung tumor tissue and matched distant non-tumor lung tissue obtained from around 14 lung cancer patients. The approximately 15 patients were aged roughly 31 to 80 years, included approximately ten men and 5 women, and had TNM stage I to III disease. For each patient, one tumor sample and one normal lung sample were taken, giving thirty paired specimens that underwent TCRbeta CDR3 sequencing. Sequencing produced roughly 130 million productive TCRbeta reads in total, an average of about 4 million reads per sample.

Receptor libraries were prepared by multiplex PCR. TCRdb names Illumina HiSeq 2500 as the instrument used. Following protocols modified from ARM-PCR, the researchers constructed TCRbeta libraries through three rounds of nested PCR with primers (Table S4). Before sequencing, PCR products of 200-500 bp were cut from the gel and purified using the QIAquick gel extraction kit. The original pipeline was this. Reads were cleaned using Trimmomatic, were merged into complete CDR3 sequences using FLASH, and were assigned to V(D)J germline segments using MiTCR. Clonal diversity was computed as the inverse Simpson's index with VDJtools. Productive reads were defined as in-frame sequences without a premature stop codon. In TCRdb, the public reads were trimmed at Q25 with fastp and aligned with MiXCR, with productive beta chains retained. When rows share a CDR3 protein, they turn into one entry using the most common DNA and genes. These V and J calls are TCRdb output, not the study's own analysis. The sample yields under 95,000 distinct CDR3 sequences; approximately 57% were counted once. The biggest ten clones account for roughly 14% of the sample.

Study-wide conclusions, independent of this receptor: Only around 16 patients were in the cohort, and the authors stated that larger samples and more detailed clinical data are needed. Tumor tissue showed significantly greater TCR diversity (inverse Simpson) than normal lung tissue (about 400 vs 180, P = 0.0075, Mann-Whitney U test). Peripheral blood was not sequenced, so blood TCRbeta repertoires were not examined in the lung cancer patients of the study. The methods do not name the sequencing platform or mention unique molecular identifiers. Significantly higher TCR diversity was found in younger patients, and higher tumor TCR diversity was associated with shorter overall and disease-free survival. The top 100 clones made up a significantly larger cumulative share of the repertoire in normal lung than in tumor tissue.

RNA was isolated from bulk unsorted tissue, and RNA quality was assessed with a NanoDrop ND-1000 and an Agilent 2100. Donors were newly diagnosed lung cancer patients admitted for thoracic surgery in China between August and November 2014, without prior chemotherapy. Patients who had received previous radiotherapy or chemotherapy, or who had another concurrent cancer, were excluded from the study. Pieces of surgical tissue measuring roughly 1-2.1 cm3 were kept in RNAlater solution and held at -80 degrees C until needed. The chain was built from TRBV10-3 and TRBJ2-2; 7 bases in the junction line up with TRBD1. Sequenced: lung tumor tissue. The clonotype comes from a man between 70 and 80 years old with non-small cell lung cancer. The CDR3 protein is CAISVGTVNAEELFF. In nucleotide form, the sequence is TGTGCCATCAGTGTCGGGACAGTGAACGCCGAGGAGCTGTTTTTT.